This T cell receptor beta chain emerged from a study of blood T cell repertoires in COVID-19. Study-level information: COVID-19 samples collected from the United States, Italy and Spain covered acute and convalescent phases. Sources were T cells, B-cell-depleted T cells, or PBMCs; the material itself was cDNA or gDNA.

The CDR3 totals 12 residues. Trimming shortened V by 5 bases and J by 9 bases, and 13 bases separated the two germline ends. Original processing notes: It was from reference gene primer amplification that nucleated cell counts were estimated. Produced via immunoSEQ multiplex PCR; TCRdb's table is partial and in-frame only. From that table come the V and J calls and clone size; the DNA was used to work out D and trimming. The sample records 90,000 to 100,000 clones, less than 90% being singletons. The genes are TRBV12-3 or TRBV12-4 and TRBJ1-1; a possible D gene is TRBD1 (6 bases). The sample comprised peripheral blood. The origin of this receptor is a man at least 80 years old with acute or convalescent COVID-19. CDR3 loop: CASSPGTQKAFF. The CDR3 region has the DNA TGTGCCAGCAGTCCCGGGACACAGAAAGCTTTCTTT.